The sequence of this T cell receptor (beta chain) was determined in a study of blood T cell repertoires in COVID-19. Study-wide background: Samples taken during acute and convalescent COVID-19 were collected in the United States, Italy and Spain. Nucleic acid was either cDNA or gDNA, and it came from T cells, B-cell-depleted T cells, or PBMCs.

The data were produced by immunoSEQ multiplex PCR, yet TCRdb's version contains in-frame clones alone and is incomplete. The table includes about 140,000 clones, approximately 79% detected once. Trimming took off 0 bases at V and 9 bases at J, with 10 bases between the two ends. The CDR3 consists of 13 residues. Germline values: CDR1 SGDLS, CDR2 YYNGEE. Sequencing was carried out using peripheral blood. The rearrangement links TRBV9 to TRBJ2-1; D might be TRBD1 (6 bases). This TCR derives from a man aged 55-75 years with acute or convalescent COVID-19. CDR3 loop: CASSVGQATEQFF. The CDR3 DNA sequence: TGTGCCAGCAGCGTAGGACAGGCCACTGAGCAGTTCTTC.